The clone carrying this T cell receptor (beta chain) was detected only a few times. The V end lost 3 bases, the J end lost 4 bases, and 7 bases lay between the germline ends. The CDR3 sequence is 12 residues long. Looked up from germline, CDR1 is SGHTA and CDR2 is FQGNSA. Through a sample-barcoded 5' primer and a J-beta primer mix, a second PCR was run for about 7 to 12 cycles. Each cDNA molecule was tagged by a template-switch adaptor that had 12 random nucleotides. TCRdb recomputed calls from the 5' RACE reads with MiXCR, one row per CDR3 protein. Of some 780,000 distinct CDR3 sequences detected, 56% appear once; the ten largest clones hold roughly 25%. The data originate from a study of blood T cells in healthy people across ages.

The J gene is TRBJ2-7, the V gene TRBV7-2; D remains ambiguous. The sample consisted of blood. The receptor was isolated from a man in his forties in good health. The CDR3 DNA sequence: TGTGCCAGCAGCTTCGTTGGGTACGAGCAGTACTTC. Protein sequence: CASSFVGYEQYF.